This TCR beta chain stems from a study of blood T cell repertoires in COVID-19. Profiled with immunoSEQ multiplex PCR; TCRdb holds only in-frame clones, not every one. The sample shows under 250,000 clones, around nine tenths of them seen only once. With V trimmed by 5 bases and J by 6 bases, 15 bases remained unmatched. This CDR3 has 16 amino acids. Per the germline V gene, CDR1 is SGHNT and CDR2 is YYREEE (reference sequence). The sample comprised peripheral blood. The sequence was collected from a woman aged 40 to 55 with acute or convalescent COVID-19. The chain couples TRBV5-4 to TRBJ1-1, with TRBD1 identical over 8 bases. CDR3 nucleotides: TGTGCCAGCAGGACCGCAGGGGGCAGGTTTGTCGCTGAAGCTTTCTTT. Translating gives CASRTAGGRFVAEAFF.